This entry concerns a single TCR beta chain. Antigen specificity is unknown. TCRdb keeps only in-frame clones here, not all; method: immunoSEQ multiplex PCR. The sample has some 1,900,000 clones, over 85% seen once. The data derive from a study of shared clonotypes between healthy human individuals. Study at large: Used for every donor were three CD4 naive, three CD4 memory, two CD8 naive and one CD8 memory plate. Overall study results and limits: Clonotype sharing among the donors was expected to vary with sequencing depth. In the sorted subsets, rarefaction showed sequencing was incomplete despite large depth.

Positively selected for CCR7, the CD45RO-negative cells used as naive CD8 cells excluded terminally differentiated effector memory CD45RA+ cells. Only Caucasian adults living in Nashville, Tennessee served as donors. The ends lost 4 bases at V and 5 bases at J; junction bases unmatched: 9. Germline V gene data show CDR1 as MNHNS and CDR2 as SASEGT. This CDR3 contains 16 residues. This chain connects TRBV6-1 to TRBJ2-2, with 8 positions matching TRBD1. Sequencing was performed on naive CD8+ T cells sorted from blood. The receptor's source is a young man in good health. The CDR3 region has the DNA TGTGCCAGCAGTGGACTAGACAGGGGACGGACCGGGGAGCTGTTTTTT. Translation gives CASSGLDRGRTGELFF.